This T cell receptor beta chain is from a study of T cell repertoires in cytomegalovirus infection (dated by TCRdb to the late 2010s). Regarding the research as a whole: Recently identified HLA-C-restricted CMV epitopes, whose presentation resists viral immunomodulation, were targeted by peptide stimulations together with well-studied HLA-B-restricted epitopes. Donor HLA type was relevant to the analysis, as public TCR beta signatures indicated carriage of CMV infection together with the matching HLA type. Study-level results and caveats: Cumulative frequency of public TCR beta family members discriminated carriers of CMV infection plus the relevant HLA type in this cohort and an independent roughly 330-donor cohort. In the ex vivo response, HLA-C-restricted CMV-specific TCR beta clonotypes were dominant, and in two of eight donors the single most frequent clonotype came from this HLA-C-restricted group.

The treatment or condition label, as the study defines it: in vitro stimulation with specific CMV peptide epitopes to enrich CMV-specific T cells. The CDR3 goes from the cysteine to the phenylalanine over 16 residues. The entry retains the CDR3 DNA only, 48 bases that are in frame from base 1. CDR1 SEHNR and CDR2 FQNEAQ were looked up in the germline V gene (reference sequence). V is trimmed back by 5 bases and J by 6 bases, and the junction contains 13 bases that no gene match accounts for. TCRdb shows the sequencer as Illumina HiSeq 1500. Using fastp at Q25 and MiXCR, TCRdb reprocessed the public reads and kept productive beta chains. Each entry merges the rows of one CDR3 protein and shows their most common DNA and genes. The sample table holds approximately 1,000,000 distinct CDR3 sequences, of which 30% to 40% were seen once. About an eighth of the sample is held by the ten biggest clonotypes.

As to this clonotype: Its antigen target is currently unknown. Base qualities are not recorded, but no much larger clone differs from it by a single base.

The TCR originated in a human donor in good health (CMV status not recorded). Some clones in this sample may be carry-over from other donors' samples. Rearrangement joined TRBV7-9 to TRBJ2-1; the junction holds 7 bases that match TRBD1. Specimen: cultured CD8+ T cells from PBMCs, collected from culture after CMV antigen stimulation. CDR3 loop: CASSHARDSAGNEQFF. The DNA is TGTGCCAGCAGCCATGCCCGGGACAGCGCTGGCAATGAGCAGTTCTTC.